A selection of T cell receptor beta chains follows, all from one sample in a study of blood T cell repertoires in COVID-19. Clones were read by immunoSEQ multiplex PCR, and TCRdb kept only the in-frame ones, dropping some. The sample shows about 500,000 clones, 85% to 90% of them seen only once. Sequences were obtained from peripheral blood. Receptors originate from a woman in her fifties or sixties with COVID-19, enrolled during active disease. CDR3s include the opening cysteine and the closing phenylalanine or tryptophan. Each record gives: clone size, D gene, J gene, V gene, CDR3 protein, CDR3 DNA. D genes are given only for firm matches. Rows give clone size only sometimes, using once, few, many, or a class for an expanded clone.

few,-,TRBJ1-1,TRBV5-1,CASSPPTETEAFF,TGCGCCAGCAGCCCTCCGACAGAGACTGAAGCTTTCTTT
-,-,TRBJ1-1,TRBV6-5,CASRRDTNMNTEAFF,TGTGCCAGCAGACGGGACACCAATATGAACACTGAAGCTTTCTTT
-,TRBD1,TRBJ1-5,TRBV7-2,CASSLTGRGLGQPQHF,TGTGCCAGCAGCCTAACGGGCAGGGGGCTAGGACAGCCCCAGCATTTT
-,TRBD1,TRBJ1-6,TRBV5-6,CASSFLGQGGFNSPLHF,TGTGCCAGCAGCTTCCTAGGACAGGGGGGTTTTAATTCACCCCTCCACTTT
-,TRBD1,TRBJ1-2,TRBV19,CASMQEDRVHGYTF,TGTGCCAGTATGCAGGAGGACAGGGTGCATGGCTACACCTTC
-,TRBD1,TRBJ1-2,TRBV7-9,CASSPGTDFNYGYTF,TGTGCCAGCAGCCCCGGGACAGACTTTAACTATGGCTACACCTTC
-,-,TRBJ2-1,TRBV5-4,CASSLGRSSYNEQFF,TGTGCCAGCAGCTTGGGTCGGAGCTCCTACAATGAGCAGTTCTTC
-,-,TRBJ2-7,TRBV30,CAWSGGTQLPYEQYF,TGTGCCTGGAGTGGGGGGACACAATTACCCTACGAGCAGTACTTC
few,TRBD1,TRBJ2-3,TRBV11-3,CASSDRTGPDTQYF,TGTGCCAGCAGCGACCGGACAGGGCCAGATACGCAGTATTTT
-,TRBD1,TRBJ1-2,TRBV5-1,CASSGGTGSDGYTF,TGCGCCAGCAGCGGGGGGACAGGATCGGATGGCTACACCTTC
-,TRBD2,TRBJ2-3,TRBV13,CASSPGLVAGDTQYF,TGTGCCAGCAGTCCAGGACTCGTAGCGGGAGATACGCAGTATTTT
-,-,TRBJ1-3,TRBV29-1,CSVERVNLGNTIYF,TGCAGCGTTGAGAGAGTGAACCTGGGAAACACCATATATTTT
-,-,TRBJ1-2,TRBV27,CASSSPGHLGGYTF,TGTGCCAGCAGTTCACCGGGACACCTTGGGGGCTACACCTTC
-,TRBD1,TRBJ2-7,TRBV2,CASTEDAGQVITYEQYF,TGTGCCAGCACTGAAGATGCAGGACAGGTTATTACCTACGAGCAGTACTTC
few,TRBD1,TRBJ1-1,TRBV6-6,CASSKNRQGATEAFF,TGTGCCAGCAGTAAAAATAGACAGGGTGCGACTGAAGCTTTCTTT
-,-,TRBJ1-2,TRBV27,CASSSSTGFYGYTF,TGTGCCAGCAGTTCCTCTACAGGGTTCTATGGCTACACCTTC
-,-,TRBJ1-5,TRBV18,CASSSGFQEEGNQPQHF,TGTGCCAGCTCATCAGGTTTCCAAGAGGAGGGCAATCAGCCCCAGCATTTT
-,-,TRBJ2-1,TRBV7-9,CASTPRGNYNEQFF,TGTGCCAGCACTCCCCGAGGGAACTACAATGAGCAGTTCTTC
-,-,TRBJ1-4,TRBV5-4,CASSLTQTNEKLFF,TGTGCCAGCAGCTTGACACAGACTAATGAAAAACTGTTTTTT
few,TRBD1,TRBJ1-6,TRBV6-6,CASSSLTGINSPLHF,TGTGCCAGCAGTAGCCTGACAGGGATCAACTCACCCCTCCACTTT
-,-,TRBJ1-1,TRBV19,CASTPGQGSTEAFF,TGTGCCAGTACCCCCGGTCAGGGAAGCACTGAAGCTTTCTTT
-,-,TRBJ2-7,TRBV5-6,CASSLAGTAVVREQYF,TGTGCCAGCAGCTTGGCCGGAACAGCAGTCGTCCGCGAGCAGTACTTC
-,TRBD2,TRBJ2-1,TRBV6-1,CASSDQSGGGWNEQFF,TGTGCCAGCAGTGACCAAAGCGGGGGGGGTTGGAATGAGCAGTTCTTC
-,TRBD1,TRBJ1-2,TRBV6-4,CASSPPGQGVSYYGYTF,TGTGCCAGCAGCCCTCCGGGACAGGGGGTTTCCTATTATGGCTACACCTTC
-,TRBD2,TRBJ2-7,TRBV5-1,CASSRGERGRTHQPYEQYF,TGCGCCAGCAGCCGGGGGGAGCGTGGACGGACCCATCAACCCTACGAGCAGTACTTC
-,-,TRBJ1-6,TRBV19,CASSTQQWGRNSPLHF,TGTGCCAGTAGTACCCAGCAATGGGGGCGGAATTCACCCCTCCACTTT
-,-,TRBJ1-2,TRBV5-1,CASSPRVGGPANYGYTF,TGCGCCAGCAGCCCACGAGTGGGGGGACCAGCTAACTATGGCTACACCTTC
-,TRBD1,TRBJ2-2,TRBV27,CASSHGTGGARELFF,TGTGCCAGCAGTCACGGGACAGGCGGGGCCCGGGAGCTGTTTTTT
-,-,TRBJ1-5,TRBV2,CASTGRKNQPQHF,TGTGCCAGCACCGGGAGGAAAAATCAGCCCCAGCATTTT
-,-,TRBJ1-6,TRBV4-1,CASSQSRGGRGSSPLHF,TGCGCCAGCAGCCAATCTAGGGGTGGCAGGGGAAGTTCACCCCTCCACTTT
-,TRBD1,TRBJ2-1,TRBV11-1,CASSRPATGGLNEQFF,TGTGCCAGCAGCAGACCCGCGACAGGGGGGCTGAATGAGCAGTTCTTC
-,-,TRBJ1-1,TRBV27,CASSGHKQVMLNTEAFF,TGTGCCAGCAGTGGACACAAACAGGTCATGCTGAACACTGAAGCTTTCTTT
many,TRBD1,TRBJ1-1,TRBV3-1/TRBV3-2,CASSHDDRGTEAFF,TGTGCCAGCAGCCATGACGACAGGGGTACTGAAGCTTTCTTT
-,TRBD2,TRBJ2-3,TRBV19,CASSLPGTRGDTQYF,TGTGCCAGTAGTCTTCCCGGGACTAGAGGTGATACGCAGTATTTT
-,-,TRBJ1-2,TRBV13,CASSSALGSVNYGYTF,TGTGCCAGCAGCTCGGCCCTCGGCAGCGTCAACTATGGCTACACCTTC
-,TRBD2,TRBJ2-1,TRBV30,CAWSGRGGAWEQFF,TGTGCCTGGAGTGGACGGGGGGGGGCATGGGAGCAGTTCTTC
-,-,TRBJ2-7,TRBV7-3,CASSLTPGEQGEQYF,TGTGCCAGCAGCTTAACCCCGGGCGAGCAGGGCGAGCAGTACTTC
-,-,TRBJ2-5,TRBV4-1,CASSQRIGAQETQYF,TGCGCCAGCAGCCAACGTATAGGGGCGCAAGAGACCCAGTACTTC
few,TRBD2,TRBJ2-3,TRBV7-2,CASSPTSGATDTQYF,TGTGCCAGCAGCCCGACTAGCGGGGCCACAGATACGCAGTATTTT
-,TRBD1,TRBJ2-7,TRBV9,CASSVQEGQLYEQYF,TGTGCCAGCAGCGTACAAGAGGGACAGCTGTACGAGCAGTACTTC